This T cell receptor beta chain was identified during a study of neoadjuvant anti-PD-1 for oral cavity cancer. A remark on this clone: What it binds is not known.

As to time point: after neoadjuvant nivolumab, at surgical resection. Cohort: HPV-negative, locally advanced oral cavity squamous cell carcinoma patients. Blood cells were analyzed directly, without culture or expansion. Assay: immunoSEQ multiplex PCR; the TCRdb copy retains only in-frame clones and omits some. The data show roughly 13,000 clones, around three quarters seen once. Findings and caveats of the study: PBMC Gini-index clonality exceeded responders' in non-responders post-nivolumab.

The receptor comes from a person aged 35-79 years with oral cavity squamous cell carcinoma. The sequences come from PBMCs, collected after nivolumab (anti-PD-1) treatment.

The CDR3 region is CASSERDGRTTDTQYF. The DNA of the CDR3 is TGTGCCAGCAGTGAACGGGACGGGAGGACCACAGATACGCAGTATTTT. The chain recombines TRBV6-1 with TRBJ2-3; 7 nucleotides agree with TRBD2. Trimming at V came to 2 bases and at J to 2 bases, leaving 7 bases not matched to a gene. CDR1 is MNHNS and CDR2 is SASEGT in the germline V gene. There are 16 residues in the CDR3.